These T cell receptor beta chains were read from a single sample in a study of blood T cells in healthy people across ages. TCRdb redid the calling of the 5' RACE reads with MiXCR, one entry per CDR3 protein. Here the sample spans about 640,000 distinct CDR3 sequences, around three fifths being singletons. The specimen sequenced was blood. The receptors come from a man aged 60 to 75 in good health. CDR3s include the opening cysteine and the closing phenylalanine or tryptophan. The D gene is left open where the match is weak. Not all rows give a size; the values are once, few, many and, for expanded clones, a class.

V	size	D	J	DNA	CDR3
TRBV6-5	NA	TRBD1	TRBJ2-6	TGTGCCAGCAGTTATAACAGGGGGCGAACTGGGGCCAACGTCCTGACTTTC	CASSYNRGRTGANVLTF
TRBV7-2	NA	TRBD1	TRBJ1-1	TGTGCCAGCAGCTTAGGACAGGGCCGGGGTGCAGCTTTCTTT	CASSLGQGRGAAFF
TRBV5-1	many	NA	TRBJ2-3	TGCGCCAGCAGCTCCAGCACAGATACGCAGTATTTT	CASSSSTDTQYF
TRBV6-2/TRBV6-3	NA	NA	TRBJ1-6	TGTGCCAGCAGTTTGAACAGGCCCTATAATTCACCCCTCCACTTT	CASSLNRPYNSPLHF
TRBV11-2	NA	NA	TRBJ2-7	TGTGCCAGCAGTCCCGACAGGTACTCCTACGAGCAGTACTTC	CASSPDRYSYEQYF
TRBV29-1	NA	NA	TRBJ1-1	TGCAGCGTTGAGAAGGACAGCAACACTGAAGCTTTCTTT	CSVEKDSNTEAFF
TRBV15	few	NA	TRBJ2-6	TGTGCCACCAGCAGAGAAGTGCCCCGCTCTGGGGCCAACGTCCTGACTTTC	CATSREVPRSGANVLTF
TRBV6-5	NA	NA	TRBJ2-3	TGTGCCAGCACCTTACCGACAGGGGCGGGGGACACAGATACGCAGTATTTT	CASTLPTGAGDTDTQYF
TRBV6-6	NA	TRBD1	TRBJ2-7	TGTGCCAGCACCTACCGACAGGGAGCCGGCTACGAGCAGTACTTC	CASTYRQGAGYEQYF
TRBV11-2	few	TRBD2	TRBJ2-1	TGTGCCAGCAGCTTAGCTAGCGGAGATTACAATGAGCAGTTCTTC	CASSLASGDYNEQFF
TRBV20-1	NA	TRBD1	TRBJ1-1	TGCAGTGCTAGAGACGCTAGACAGGGAAACACTGAAGCTTTCTTT	CSARDARQGNTEAFF
TRBV5-1	NA	TRBD2	TRBJ2-3	TGCGCCAGCAGCTGGCGACTAGCGGGGACCTCTAGCACAGACACGCAGTATTTT	CASSWRLAGTSSTDTQYF
TRBV20-1	few	NA	TRBJ1-5	TGCAGTGCTAGTTGGACACTTAGCAATCAGCCCCAGCATTTT	CSASWTLSNQPQHF
TRBV7-8	NA	TRBD2	TRBJ2-1	TGTGCCAGCAGCTTTCGGAGTAGCGGGGTATTGAATGAGCAGTTCTTC	CASSFRSSGVLNEQFF
TRBV5-1	NA	NA	TRBJ1-5	TGCGCCAGCAGCCTCACAGGGATCGGCCAGCCCCAGCATTTT	CASSLTGIGQPQHF
TRBV4-1	once	NA	TRBJ2-3	TGCGCCAGCAGCCGCGAGCGGGCCGGGGATACGCAGTATTTT	CASSRERAGDTQYF
TRBV20-1	NA	NA	TRBJ2-2	TGCAGTGCTGGCAGGGATCGCACCGGGGAGCTGTTTTTT	CSAGRDRTGELFF
TRBV20-1	NA	NA	TRBJ2-1	TGCAGTGCTCTTCCGGTTGCGGGTTCTCTCAATGAGCAGTTCTTC	CSALPVAGSLNEQFF
TRBV20-1	NA	NA	TRBJ1-2	TGCAGTGCTGGGGAGAACTATGGCTACACCTTC	CSAGENYGYTF
TRBV11-2	NA	NA	TRBJ2-3	TGTGCCAGCAGCCAAGCCATATATGATACGCAGTATTTT	CASSQAIYDTQYF
TRBV5-1	NA	TRBD2	TRBJ2-1	TGCGCCAGCAGCTTGGAGGGACTAGCGGGGGGCGATGAGCAGTTCTTC	CASSLEGLAGGDEQFF
TRBV7-2	NA	NA	TRBJ2-3	TGTGCCAGCAGCTCGTTTCGAGGCCGACTTATCACAGATACGCAGTATTTT	CASSSFRGRLITDTQYF
TRBV12-3/TRBV12-4	NA	NA	TRBJ2-3	TGTGCCAGCAGTTCCTGGACAGCGAGCACAGATACGCAGTATTTT	CASSSWTASTDTQYF
TRBV11-2	few	NA	TRBJ1-5	TGTGCCAGCAGCACCGGGAGCAATCAGCCCCAGCATTTT	CASSTGSNQPQHF
TRBV28	NA	NA	TRBJ1-2	TGTGCCGCTTTCCGGTTGGGCTACACCTTC	CAAFRLGYTF
TRBV18	once	NA	TRBJ1-2	TGTGCCAGCTCACCAGAGGGCCCAGGGACTGCTACCTATGGCTACACCTTC	CASSPEGPGTATYGYTF
TRBV6-2/TRBV6-3	NA	NA	TRBJ2-5	TGTGCCAGCAGTTTTCTTGCAGCCGAGACCCAGTACTTC	CASSFLAAETQYF
TRBV3-1	NA	NA	TRBJ1-6	TGTGCCAGCAGCCAAGATTCGGGACAACAGTATTCACCCCTCCACTTT	CASSQDSGQQYSPLHF
TRBV25-1	few	TRBD1	TRBJ2-7	TGTGCCAGCAGTGTGGCAGGGGGCGATCCGGGGGAGCAGTACTTC	CASSVAGGDPGEQYF
TRBV12-3/TRBV12-4	few	NA	TRBJ2-3	TGTGCCAGCAAGTACACAGATACGCAGTATTTT	CASKYTDTQYF
TRBV29-1	NA	NA	TRBJ2-3	TGCAGCGTTTCCGGACAGACTAGCATGCATACGCAGTATTTT	CSVSGQTSMHTQYF
TRBV7-2	NA	NA	TRBJ2-5	TGTGCCAGCAGCTTATCGAGTAGCTCGGGTGAGACCCAGTACTTC	CASSLSSSSGETQYF
TRBV7-2	NA	TRBD1	TRBJ2-4	TGTGCCAGCAGCTTAGACGGAAAGGGGGCCGACATTCAGTACTTC	CASSLDGKGADIQYF
TRBV11-2	NA	NA	TRBJ1-1	TGTGCCAGCAGCTTACAGCCAGCTAACACTGAAGCTTTCTTT	CASSLQPANTEAFF
TRBV20-1	NA	TRBD2	TRBJ2-5	TGCAGTGCGTCAAGACTAGCGGTCCAAGAGACCCAGTACTTC	CSASRLAVQETQYF
TRBV28	many	NA	TRBJ2-1	TGTGCCAGCAGTTCGGGACTCCATGAGCAGTTCTTC	CASSSGLHEQFF
TRBV4-1	NA	TRBD2	TRBJ2-5	TGCGCCAGCAGCCAAACCCCCGGGATAGCGGGGGGACACCAAGAGACCCAGTACTTC	CASSQTPGIAGGHQETQYF